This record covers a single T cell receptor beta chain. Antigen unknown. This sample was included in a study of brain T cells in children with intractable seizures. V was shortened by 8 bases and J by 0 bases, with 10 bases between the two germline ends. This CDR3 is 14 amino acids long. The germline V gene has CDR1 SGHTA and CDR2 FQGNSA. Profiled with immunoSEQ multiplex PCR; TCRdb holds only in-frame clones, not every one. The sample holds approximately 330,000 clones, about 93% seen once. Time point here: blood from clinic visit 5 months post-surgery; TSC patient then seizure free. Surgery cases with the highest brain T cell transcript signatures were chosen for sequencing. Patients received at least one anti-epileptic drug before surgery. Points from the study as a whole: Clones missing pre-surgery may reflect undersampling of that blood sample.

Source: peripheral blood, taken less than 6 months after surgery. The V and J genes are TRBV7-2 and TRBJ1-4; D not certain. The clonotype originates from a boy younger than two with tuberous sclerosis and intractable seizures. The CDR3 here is CASGLTATNEKLFF. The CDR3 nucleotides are TGTGCCAGCGGCCTAACAGCAACTAATGAAAAACTGTTTTTT.